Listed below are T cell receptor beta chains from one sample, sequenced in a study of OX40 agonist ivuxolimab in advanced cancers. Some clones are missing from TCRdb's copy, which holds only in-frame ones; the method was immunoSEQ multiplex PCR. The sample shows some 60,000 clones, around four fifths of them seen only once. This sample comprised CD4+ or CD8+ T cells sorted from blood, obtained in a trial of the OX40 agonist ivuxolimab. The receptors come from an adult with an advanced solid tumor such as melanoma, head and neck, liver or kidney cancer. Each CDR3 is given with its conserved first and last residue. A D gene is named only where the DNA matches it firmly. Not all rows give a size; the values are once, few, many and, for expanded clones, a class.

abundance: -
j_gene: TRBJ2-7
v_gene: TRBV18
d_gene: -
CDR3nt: TGTGCCAGCTCACCACAGAGCGGCGAGCAGTACTTC
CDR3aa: CASSPQSGEQYF

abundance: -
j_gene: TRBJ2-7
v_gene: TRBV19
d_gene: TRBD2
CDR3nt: TGTGCCAGTAGTATACCTAGCGGGGGACCCTACGAGCAGTACTTC
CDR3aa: CASSIPSGGPYEQYF

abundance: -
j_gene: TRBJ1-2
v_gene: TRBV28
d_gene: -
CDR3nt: TGTGCCAGCAGGCGGGGTTCAGATGGAGGCTACACCTTC
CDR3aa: CASRRGSDGGYTF

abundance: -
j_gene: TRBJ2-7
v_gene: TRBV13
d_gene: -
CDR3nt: TGTGCCAGCAGCCCAGGGGGGGGGCTCTTCTACGAGCAGTACTTC
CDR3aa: CASSPGGGLFYEQYF

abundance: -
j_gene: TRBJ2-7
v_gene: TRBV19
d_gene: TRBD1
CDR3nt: TGTGCCAGTAGTTCGAGTTACGGACAGGGGGGAAACTACGAGCAGTACTTC
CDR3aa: CASSSSYGQGGNYEQYF

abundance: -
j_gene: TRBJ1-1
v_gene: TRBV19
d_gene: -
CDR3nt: TGTGCCAGTAGTATAGGGCCGAACACTGAAGCTTTCTTT
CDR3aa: CASSIGPNTEAFF

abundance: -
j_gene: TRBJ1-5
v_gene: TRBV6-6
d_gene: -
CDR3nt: TGTGCCAGCAGTTTCCGACAGGTGAATCAGCCCCAGCATTTT
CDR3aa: CASSFRQVNQPQHF

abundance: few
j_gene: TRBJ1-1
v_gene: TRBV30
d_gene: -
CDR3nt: TGTGCCTGGAACGTACTGAGCACTGAAGCTTTCTTT
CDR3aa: CAWNVLSTEAFF

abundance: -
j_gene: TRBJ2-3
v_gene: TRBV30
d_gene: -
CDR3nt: TGTGCCTGGAGTGGAAGTGCCGTCCGCACAGATACGCAGTATTTT
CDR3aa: CAWSGSAVRTDTQYF

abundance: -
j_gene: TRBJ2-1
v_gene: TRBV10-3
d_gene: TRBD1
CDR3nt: TGTGCCATCAGTGAGCCTGGACAGGGGATCAATGAGCAGTTCTTC
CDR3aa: CAISEPGQGINEQFF

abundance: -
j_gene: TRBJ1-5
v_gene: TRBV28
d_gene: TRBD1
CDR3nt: TGTGCCAGCTGTGACGCTCCCCGAGGGGGCACATATAGCAATCAGCCCCAGCATTTT
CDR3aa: CASCDAPRGGTYSNQPQHF

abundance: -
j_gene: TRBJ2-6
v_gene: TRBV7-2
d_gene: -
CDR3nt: TGTGCCAGCAGCGCCCGCTTCGGGGAAGGATCTGGGGCCAACGTCCTGACTTTC
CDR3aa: CASSARFGEGSGANVLTF

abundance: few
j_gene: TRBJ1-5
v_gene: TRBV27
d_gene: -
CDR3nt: TGTGCCAGCAGTCCACGGGACGGCCCGTTGCGGCCCCAGCATTTT
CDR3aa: CASSPRDGPLRPQHF

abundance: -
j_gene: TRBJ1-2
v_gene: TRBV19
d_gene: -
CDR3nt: TGTGCCAGTAGTCCCACGTCTCGCTATGGCTACACCTTC
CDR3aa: CASSPTSRYGYTF

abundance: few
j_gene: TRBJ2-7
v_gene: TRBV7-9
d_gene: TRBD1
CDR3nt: TGTGCCAGCAGCTTCTCGGACAGGGCTCTCGAGCAGTACTTC
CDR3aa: CASSFSDRALEQYF

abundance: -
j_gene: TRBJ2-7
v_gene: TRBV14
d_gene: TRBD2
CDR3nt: TGTGCCAGCAGCCAAGTAGCGGGAGGTGGGGAGCAGTACTTC
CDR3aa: CASSQVAGGGEQYF

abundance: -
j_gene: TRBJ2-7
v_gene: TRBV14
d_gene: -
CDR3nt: TGTGCCAGCAGCCCCCCTTGGGGTCACGAGCAGTACTTC
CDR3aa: CASSPPWGHEQYF

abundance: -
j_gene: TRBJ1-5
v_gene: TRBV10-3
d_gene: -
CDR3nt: TGTGCCATCAGTAGGGGGGCGGGAATGGACCAGCCCCAGCATTTT
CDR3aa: CAISRGAGMDQPQHF

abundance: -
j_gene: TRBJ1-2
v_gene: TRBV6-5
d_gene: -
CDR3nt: TGTGCCAGCAGTTACTCTCTTCCCAGACAATATGGCTACACCTTC
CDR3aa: CASSYSLPRQYGYTF

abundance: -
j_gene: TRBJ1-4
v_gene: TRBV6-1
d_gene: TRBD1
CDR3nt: TGTGCCAGCAGTGAAGGACAGGGGGTGATTAATGAAAAACTGTTTTTT
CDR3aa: CASSEGQGVINEKLFF

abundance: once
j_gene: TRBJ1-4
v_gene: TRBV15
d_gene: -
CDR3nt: TGTGCCACCAGCAGAGATCCCCGGGGGTCGGGTGAAAAACTGTTTTTT
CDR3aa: CATSRDPRGSGEKLFF

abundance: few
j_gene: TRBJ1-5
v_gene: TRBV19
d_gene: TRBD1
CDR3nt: TGTGCCAGTAGTATGACAGGGGGAGTTCAGCCCCAGCATTTT
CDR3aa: CASSMTGGVQPQHF

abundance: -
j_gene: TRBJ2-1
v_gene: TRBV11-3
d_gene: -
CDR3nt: TGTGCCAGCAGCTCGTCGGGAAGCTCCTACAATGAGCAGTTCTTC
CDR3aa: CASSSSGSSYNEQFF

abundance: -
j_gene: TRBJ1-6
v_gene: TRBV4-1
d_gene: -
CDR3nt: TGCGCCAGCAGCCCGGAGCCCGGTTCACCCCTCCACTTT
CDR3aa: CASSPEPGSPLHF

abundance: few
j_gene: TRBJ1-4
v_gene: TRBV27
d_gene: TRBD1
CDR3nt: TGTGCCAGCAGTTTTTGGAAGGACAGGGCTGGAGAAAAACTGTTTTTT
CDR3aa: CASSFWKDRAGEKLFF

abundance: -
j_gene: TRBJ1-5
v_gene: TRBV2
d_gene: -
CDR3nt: TGTGCCAGCAGCGTAGGACAGCACCAAGATCAGCCCCAGCATTTT
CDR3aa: CASSVGQHQDQPQHF

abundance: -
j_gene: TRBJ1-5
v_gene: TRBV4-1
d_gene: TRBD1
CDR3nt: TGCGCCAGCAGCCCCCTGGGAGGGGGCCTCAATCAGCCCCAGCATTTT
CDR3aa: CASSPLGGGLNQPQHF

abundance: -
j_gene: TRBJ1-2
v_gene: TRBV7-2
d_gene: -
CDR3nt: TGTGCCAGCAGCTTAGCGATGGGGGTGAACTATGGCTACACCTTC
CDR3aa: CASSLAMGVNYGYTF

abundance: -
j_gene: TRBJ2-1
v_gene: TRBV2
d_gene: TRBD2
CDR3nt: TGTGCCAGCAGGGAAGGACTAGCGGTTGACAATGAGCAGTTCTTC
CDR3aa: CASREGLAVDNEQFF